These 26 T cell receptor beta chains came from one sample sequenced in a study of blood T cell repertoires in COVID-19. Method: immunoSEQ multiplex PCR; TCRdb's copy keeps in-frame clones and lacks some. Of approximately 300,000 clones listed, roughly 84% are singletons. Input material: peripheral blood. The source of these receptors is a man aged 45-65 years with active or convalescent COVID-19.

This clone was seen a few times. The chain carries TRBV5-1 and TRBJ2-1; TRBD2 is a possible D gene (5 bases). There are 14 residues in the CDR3. The germline V gene has CDR1 SGHRS and CDR2 YFSETQ. The V end lost 5 bases, the J end lost 8 bases, and 17 bases lay between the germline ends. CDR3: CASREAPERHEQFF. In DNA, the CDR3 is TGCGCCAGCAGGGAGGCCCCGGAGAGACATGAGCAGTTCTTC.

The rearrangement links TRBV27 to TRBJ1-1; D is possibly TRBD1 (6 bases). V was trimmed by 4 bases and J by 5 bases, leaving 20 bases between them. The V gene's germline CDR1 is MNHEY and CDR2 SMNVEV (reference sequence). The CDR3 length is 16 residues. CDR3 in DNA: TGTGCCAGCAGTTCCCCGGGGGGCGCATCGGGTACTGAAGCTTTCTTT. Encoded protein: CASSSPGGASGTEAFF.

CDR3 nucleotides: TGTGCCAGCAGCGTAGGACAGCACTCCTACAATGAGCAGTTCTTC. This sequence encodes CASSVGQHSYNEQFF. The chain joins TRBV9 to TRBJ2-1, with D possibly TRBD1 on 5 matching bases. Between the trimmed V and J ends, which lost 0 bases and 0 bases, there was a span of 7 bases. CDR3 length: 15 amino acids. Germline V gene lookup returns CDR1 SGDLS and CDR2 YYNGEE.

V usage is TRBV19 and J usage is TRBJ2-3; tentative D call: TRBD2 (6 bases). This CDR3 spans 14 amino acids. V was trimmed by 5 bases and J by 2 bases, leaving 11 bases between them. Germline V gene data show CDR1 as LNHDA and CDR2 as SQIVND (reference sequence). CDR3 sequence (DNA): TGTGCCAGTAGTGGGACTTCTAACACAGATACGCAGTATTTT. Translating gives CASSGTSNTDTQYF.

The V and J genes are TRBV6-5 and TRBJ2-3; D may be TRBD1 (6 bases). The V gene lost 7 bases and the J gene lost 3 bases, with 17 bases spanning the gap. The length of the CDR3 is 15 residues. CDR1 MNHEY and CDR2 SVGAGI come from the germline V gene. The CDR3 loop is CASNRQVLSTDTQYF. CDR3 in DNA: TGTGCCAGCAATAGACAGGTGTTGAGTACAGATACGCAGTATTTT.

The chain uses TRBV24-1 and TRBJ1-4; 9 bases are shared with TRBD1. The ends lost 3 bases at V and 4 bases at J; junction bases unmatched: 11. Germline CDR1 reads KGHDR; CDR2 reads SFDVKD. The CDR3 runs 18 residues. The chain's CDR3 is CATSDHQTGGIGNEKLFF. The CDR3, as DNA: TGTGCCACCAGTGATCACCAGACAGGGGGAATAGGTAATGAAAAACTGTTTTTT.

The chain is built from TRBV7-9 and TRBJ1-2; the D is unclear. The V and J ends lost 8 bases and 0 bases respectively, with 13 bases between them. CDR3 length: 14 amino acids. Germline CDR1 reads SEHNR; CDR2 reads FQNEAQ (reference sequence). The CDR3: CASAEAGTNYGYTF. CDR3 coding DNA: TGTGCCAGCGCTGAGGCTGGCACTAACTATGGCTACACCTTC.

J is TRBJ1-2 and V is TRBV28, with 9 bases fitting TRBD1. The ends lost 11 bases at V and 6 bases at J; junction bases unmatched: 13. Germline lookup yields CDR1 MDHEN and CDR2 SYDVKM. This CDR3 contains 14 residues. This chain's CDR3 is CAAATGTGRDGYTF. CDR3 in DNA: TGTGCCGCCGCGACCGGGACAGGGCGTGATGGCTACACCTTC.

The chain links TRBV6-5 to TRBJ1-5; TRBD1 might be the D (5 bases). CDR1 is MNHEY and CDR2 is SVGAGI in the germline V gene. V dropped 4 bases and J dropped 1 base, with 11 bases sitting between them. The CDR3 length is 15 residues. This chain's CDR3 is CASSSRGGSNQPQHF. The CDR3 coding sequence is TGTGCCAGCAGTTCCCGGGGGGGAAGCAATCAGCCCCAGCATTTT.

V is TRBV6-2 or TRBV6-3 and J is TRBJ1-1; 9 bases agree with TRBD1. Germline V gene sequence: CDR1 MNHEY, CDR2 SVGEGT. The V gene end was trimmed by 6 bases and the J gene end by 5 bases; junction bases not matched to a gene: 7. The CDR3 is made up of 14 amino acids. CDR3 coding DNA: TGTGCCAGCAGCCCCGGGACAGGGTATACTGAAGCTTTCTTT. It specifies CASSPGTGYTEAFF.

This clone has just a few counts. The chain carries TRBV28 and TRBJ2-4, with a weak D call TRBD1 (5 bases). V shed 7 bases and J shed 7 bases, with 11 bases lying between them. Germline V gene sequence: CDR1 MDHEN, CDR2 SYDVKM. This CDR3 comprises 12 residues. In DNA, the CDR3 is TGTGCCAGCACGACAGTCAGGAACATTCAGTACTTC. Translation gives CASTTVRNIQYF.

This sequence joins TRBV4-3 and TRBJ2-5; 9 nucleotides line up with TRBD2. Germline CDR1 LGHNA, CDR2 YSLEER. Trimming removed 1 base from V and 2 bases from J; junction bases left unmatched: 11. The CDR3 length is 18 residues. CDR3 DNA: TGCGCCAGCAGCCAAGTATATGGAACTAGCGGGCTTCAAGAGACCCAGTACTTC. This encodes CASSQVYGTSGLQETQYF.

This chain joins TRBV11-2 and TRBJ2-3; D perhaps matches TRBD2 (6 bases). The CDR3 runs to 15 residues. V lost 3 bases, J lost 0 bases, and 10 bases lay in between. Germline values: CDR1 SGHAT, CDR2 FQNNGV. CDR3 residues: CASSFSGVSTDTQYF. The CDR3 DNA reads as TGTGCCAGCAGCTTTTCGGGGGTGAGCACAGATACGCAGTATTTT.

A remark on this clone: Other DNA sequences in this specimen translate into the identical CDR3. The V call is TRBV2, the J call TRBJ2-1, with TRBD2 identical over 14 bases. The CDR3 runs to 15 residues. With V trimmed by 6 bases and J by 7 bases, 5 bases remained unmatched. CDR1 and CDR2 (germline): SNHLY, FYNNEI. The CDR3 loop is CASRTGTSGSNEQFF. The CDR3 DNA is TGTGCCAGCAGGACCGGGACTAGCGGGAGTAATGAGCAGTTCTTC. Filled out from reference TRBV2 and TRBJ2-1, the complete variable domain reads EPEVTQTPSHQVTQMGQEVILRCVPISNHLYFYWYRQILGQKVEFLVSFYNNEISEKSEIFDDQFSVERPDGSNFTLKIRSTKLEDSAMYFCASRTGTSGSNEQFFGPGTRLTVL.

This clone appeared once. This rearrangement joins TRBV2 to TRBJ2-5; D is unclear. V was cut by 3 bases and J by 5 bases, with 10 bases left in between. Germline V gives CDR1 SNHLY, CDR2 FYNNEI. The CDR3 has 13 residues. CDR3 loop: CASSEMSRETQYF. The CDR3 DNA reads as TGTGCCAGCAGTGAGATGTCGAGGGAGACCCAGTACTTC. Filled out from reference TRBV2 and TRBJ2-5, the complete variable domain reads EPEVTQTPSHQVTQMGQEVILRCVPISNHLYFYWYRQILGQKVEFLVSFYNNEISEKSEIFDDQFSVERPDGSNFTLKIRSTKLEDSAMYFCASSEMSRETQYFGPGTRLLVL.

V gene TRBV28 combines with J gene TRBJ1-2, with D perhaps TRBD1 (6 bases). V was cut by 1 base and J by 4 bases, with 13 bases left in between. Germline assignment: CDR1 MDHEN and CDR2 SYDVKM. CDR3 length equals 15 residues. Here the CDR3 DNA reads TGTGCCAGCAGTTTATCAGGGGTAGGGGTCTATGGCTACACCTTC. Protein: CASSLSGVGVYGYTF.

This sequence joins TRBV27 and TRBJ2-5, with a weak D call TRBD2 (7 bases). Germline V gene data show CDR1 as MNHEY and CDR2 as SMNVEV (reference sequence). This CDR3 comprises 18 residues. Trimming shortened V by 1 base and J by 4 bases, and 22 bases separated the two germline ends. The CDR3 spells CASSLWGGPLGAGETQYF. The CDR3 nucleotides are TGTGCCAGCAGTTTATGGGGGGGGCCTTTGGGGGCTGGAGAGACCCAGTACTTC.

This clone was counted between two and nine times. The chain combines TRBV21-1 with TRBJ1-5. TRBV21-1 is classified as a pseudogene. The CDR3 spans 16 residues. Written as DNA, the CDR3 is TGTGCCAGCAGCCTACCTCAACCTCCAAGCAATCAGCCCCAGCATTTT. Protein sequence: CASSLPQPPSNQPQHF.

A remark on this clone: Distinct nucleotide sequences in the sample also encode this CDR3. V gene TRBV24-1 combines with J gene TRBJ1-1, with 8 nucleotides matching TRBD1. The germline V gene encodes CDR1 KGHDR and CDR2 SFDVKD. Trimming removed 7 bases from V and 5 bases from J; junction bases left unmatched: 8. This CDR3 region has 14 residues. The CDR3 loop reads CATSPGQGDTEAFF. The CDR3 region has the DNA TGTGCCACCAGCCCCGGACAGGGTGATACTGAAGCTTTCTTT.

The chain uses TRBV5-1 and TRBJ2-5, with D tentatively TRBD2 (6 bases). Trimming left V 5 bases short and J 7 bases short, with 15 bases between. Per the germline V gene, CDR1 is SGHRS and CDR2 is YFSETQ. The CDR3 is 13 residues long. CDR3 in amino acids: CASRENQGGTQYF. The CDR3 DNA sequence: TGCGCCAGCAGGGAAAACCAGGGAGGGACCCAGTACTTC. The full variable domain, its missing parts supplied by reference TRBV5-1 and TRBJ2-5, is KAGVTQTPRYLIKTRGQQVTLSCSPISGHRSVSWYQQTPGQGLQFLFEYFSETQRNKGNFPGRFSGRQFSNSRSEMNVSTLELGDSALYLCASRENQGGTQYFGPGTRLLVL.

The rearrangement links TRBV6-5 to TRBJ1-2, with a weak D call TRBD1 (6 bases). The CDR3 has 13 residues. The V and J ends lost 6 bases and 4 bases respectively, with 12 bases between them. CDR1 is MNHEY and CDR2 is SVGAGI in the germline V gene. The CDR3 is CASRSGGAYGYTF. CDR3 DNA sequence: TGTGCCAGCAGGTCGGGGGGGGCCTATGGCTACACCTTC.

The chain has TRBV6-6 and TRBJ1-2, with a tentative D call TRBD1 (6 bases). The CDR3 has 15 amino acids. The V gene lost 0 bases and the J gene lost 3 bases, with 11 bases spanning the gap. In germline, CDR1 is MNHNY, CDR2 SVGAGI (reference sequence). The CDR3 sequence is CASSYSDRKDYGYTF. DNA for the CDR3: TGTGCCAGCAGTTACTCTGACAGGAAAGACTATGGCTACACCTTC.

The J gene is TRBJ2-2, the V gene TRBV7-3, with 10 bases lining up with TRBD2. The CDR3 totals 15 residues. Germline V gives CDR1 SGHTA, CDR2 FQGTGA. Unmatched junction bases numbered 7, after V lost 5 bases and J lost 7 bases. CDR3 residues: CASSPSGRGSGELFF. CDR3 in DNA: TGTGCCAGCAGCCCTAGCGGGAGAGGAAGCGGGGAGCTGTTTTTT.

As regards this clone: Other DNA sequences in the sample encode the same CDR3. Written as DNA, the CDR3 is TGTGCCAGCAGCTTATCGGGGTTAGATACGCAGTATTTT. The encoded protein is CASSLSGLDTQYF. The chain employs TRBV11-2 and TRBJ2-3; maybe TRBD2 (5 bases). With 2 bases removed from V and 5 bases from J, the gap between germline ends came to 8 bases. This CDR3 is 13 amino acids long. The germline CDR1 and CDR2 sequences are SGHAT and FQNNGV.

This chain's CDR3 is CASSEIRDRWETQYF. The CDR3 DNA reads as TGTGCCAGCAGTGAAATCCGGGACAGGTGGGAGACCCAGTACTTC. The chain recombines TRBV2 with TRBJ2-5; 8 bases match TRBD1. V was clipped by 2 bases and J by 5 bases; unmatched bases: 7. Germline V gene lookup returns CDR1 SNHLY and CDR2 FYNNEI. This CDR3 has 15 residues.

V usage is TRBV3-1 (or the pseudogene TRBV3-2) and J usage is TRBJ1-1; D not resolved. This CDR3 is 11 amino acids long. V was trimmed by 4 bases and J by 3 bases, leaving 3 bases between them. Germline V CDR1 and CDR2: LGHDT, YNNKEL (reference sequence). CDR3 residues: CASSLDTEAFF. CDR3 DNA sequence: TGTGCCAGCAGCCTAGACACTGAAGCTTTCTTT.